These 10 T cell receptor beta chains came from one sample sequenced in a study of control samples from healthy donors and cancer patients. Libraries were prepared by immunoSEQ multiplex PCR; TCRdb keeps only in-frame clonotypes and omits some of them. This table has 250,000 to 300,000 clones, approximately 80% appearing once. The source material was PBMCs. All receptors come from a woman in her sixties with lung cancer.

The J gene is TRBJ2-7, the V gene TRBV3-1 (or the pseudogene TRBV3-2); 11 nucleotides align to TRBD2. The J segment lost 4 bases and the V segment lost 4 bases, leaving 6 bases of the junction unmatched. The CDR3 consists of 15 residues. Germline CDR1 and CDR2: LGHDT and YNNKEL (reference sequence). The DNA for the CDR3 is TGTGCCAGCAGCCGAACTAGCGGGAGTAGATACGAGCAGTACTTC. The encoded protein is CASSRTSGSRYEQYF.

The rearrangement uses TRBV27 and TRBJ1-4, with no clear D. This CDR3 is built from 15 residues. V gave up 6 bases and J gave up 6 bases, with 17 bases separating them. Germline CDR1 MNHEY, CDR2 SMNVEV (reference sequence). The DNA for the CDR3 is TGTGCCAGCAGCGTCTCGCCTGCCATGTATGAAAAACTGTTTTTT. It encodes CASSVSPAMYEKLFF. Together with reference TRBV27 and TRBJ1-4, the CDR3 gives the full variable domain: EAQVTQNPRYLITVTGKKLTVTCSQNMNHEYMSWYRQDPGLGLRQIYYSMNVEVTDKGDVPEGYKVSRKEKRNFPLILESPSPNQTSLYFCASSVSPAMYEKLFFGSGTQLSVL.

This chain links TRBV6-5 with TRBJ1-2, with a tentative D call TRBD1 (6 bases). Germline V lookup: CDR1 MNHEY, CDR2 SVGAGI. V gave up 2 bases and J gave up 6 bases, with 16 bases separating them. This CDR3 region has 15 residues. CDR3 in DNA: TGTGCCAGCAGTTACGGTTGGGGGGCTAGGAATGGCTACACCTTC. Protein sequence: CASSYGWGARNGYTF.

The genes are TRBV18 and TRBJ2-5, with D perhaps TRBD1 (6 bases). Trimming pared 3 bases from V and 4 bases from J, leaving 12 bases between. From germline, CDR1 is KGHSH and CDR2 LQKENI. The CDR3 consists of 14 residues. The CDR3 DNA is TGTGCCAGCTCACCTGGGGGCCAGCTAGAGACCCAGTACTTC. Encoded protein: CASSPGGQLETQYF.

The chain couples TRBV10-2 to TRBJ2-5, with 11 positions matching TRBD2. The CDR3 extends over 14 amino acids. J was trimmed by 2 bases and V by 7 bases; bases with no gene match: 3. Germline V gene data show CDR1 as WSHSY and CDR2 as SAAADI. Here the CDR3 DNA reads TGCGCCAGCACTAGACTAGCGGGACAAGAGACCCAGTACTTC. Its translation is CASTRLAGQETQYF.

The V and J genes are TRBV5-1 and TRBJ2-7, with D possibly matching TRBD1 (5 bases). Germline CDR1 reads SGHRS; CDR2 reads YFSETQ. V shed 2 bases and J shed 2 bases, with 14 bases lying between them. The CDR3 has 15 residues. CDR3 nucleotides: TGCGCCAGCAGCTTAGGGTCGCAGGGCACCTACGAGCAGTACTTC. Its translation is CASSLGSQGTYEQYF.

The V gene is TRBV19, the J gene TRBJ1-1; a possible D gene is TRBD1 (5 bases). Germline V gives CDR1 LNHDA, CDR2 SQIVND (reference sequence). V lost 3 bases to trimming and J lost 4 bases, with 18 bases between them. The CDR3 contains 16 residues. CDR3 DNA sequence: TGTGCCAGTAGTATTGGGCCACAGGTCATTCTCACTGAAGCTTTCTTT. Translation gives CASSIGPQVILTEAFF.

The chain recombines TRBV6-1 with TRBJ2-5; 7 positions agree with TRBD1. The CDR3 length is 16 residues. Trimming cost V 1 base and J 2 bases; bases outside gene matches: 7. Germline lookup yields CDR1 MNHNS and CDR2 SASEGT. The CDR3 nucleotides read TGTGCCAGCAGTGAAGGGACAGGAAGTCTACAAGAGACCCAGTACTTC. It translates to CASSEGTGSLQETQYF.

This clone came up a few times. The chain is built from TRBV4-1 and TRBJ1-1, with D maybe TRBD1 (5 bases). The CDR3 spans 15 residues. Germline CDR1 is MGHRA and CDR2 is YSYEKL. Trimming stripped 1 base from V and 8 bases from J, with 17 bases between. As DNA, the CDR3 is TGCGCCAGCAGCCAAGCGCAGGGTCGGGGCGGGGAAGCTTTCTTT. Amino acids: CASSQAQGRGGEAFF.

The chain is built from TRBV3-1 (or the pseudogene TRBV3-2) and TRBJ1-1; TRBD1 matches at 8 bases. CDR3 length: 12 residues. Per germline, CDR1 LGHDT and CDR2 YNNKEL (reference sequence). The junction had 3 bases not matched to a gene; V was cut back by 4 bases and J by 8 bases. The CDR3 bases are TGTGCCAGCAGCCGAGGACAGGGAGAAGCTTTCTTT. This codes for CASSRGQGEAFF.